One T cell receptor (beta chain) is described in this entry. Its antigen remains unknown. As every portion of the isolated RNA was reverse transcribed, the sequencing read expressed TCRB transcripts. Only in-frame clones appear in the TCRdb table, and some are missing; sequencing was by immunoSEQ multiplex PCR. The sample records hundreds of thousands of clones, around 68% being singletons. The CDR3 consists of 14 residues. Germline-derived CDR1 and CDR2 are SQVTM and ANQGSEA. The J segment lost 1 base and the V segment lost 4 bases, leaving 4 bases of the junction unmatched. The data were obtained in a study of beta chain features in type 1 diabetes. The authors took one heparinised blood draw, averaging approximately 0.12 L, from each donor. CD4+ naive, central memory, regulatory and stem cell-like memory subsets were isolated by sorting on CD45RO/CCR7/CD25/CD127/CD95/CD27. Regarding the study as a whole: Insertion counts at VDJ junctions were lower in type 1 diabetes patients, who also showed more deletions there. The naive, central memory and Treg TCRB repertoires of patients appeared to be more similar to one another than those of healthy donors.

The source of this sequence is a man aged 25-45 years in good health. V usage is TRBV29-1 and J usage is TRBJ2-1; TRBD2 matches 7 bases. Sequencing was done on a sample of naive CD4+ T cells from blood. In nucleotides, the CDR3 is TGCAGCGTTGTTCGGCGGGAGTCCTACAATGAGCAGTTCTTC. Translating gives CSVVRRESYNEQFF.